Presented here are 20 T cell receptor beta chains from one specimen sequenced in a study of beta chain features in type 1 diabetes. What was sequenced were expressed TCRB transcripts, since all of the isolated RNA had been reverse transcribed. Some clones are missing from TCRdb's copy, which holds only in-frame ones; the method was immunoSEQ multiplex PCR. The top ten hold approximately 0.024% of the sample, which has about 270,000 clones, about 14% seen once. Sequences were obtained from naive CD4+ T cells from blood. The receptors stem from a woman aged 40-49 years in good health.

V is TRBV7-2 and J is TRBJ1-5; no definite D call. Germline V gene data show CDR1 as SGHTA and CDR2 as FQGNSA. The CDR3 contains 12 residues. Trimming removed 2 bases at V and 5 bases at J, with 4 bases between. The DNA of the CDR3 is TGTGCCAGCAGCTTACAGGATCAGCCCCAGCATTTT. Translation: CASSLQDQPQHF.

This chain links TRBV29-1 with TRBJ1-3; 7 bases agree with TRBD1. Germline CDR1 reads SQVTM; CDR2 reads ANQGSEA. V lost 7 bases and J lost 2; bases outside the gene matches: 5. The CDR3 sequence is 13 residues long. The CDR3 DNA follows: TGCAGCGCCGACACAGGGGCTGGAAACACCATATATTTT. Translated, it gives CSADTGAGNTIYF.

The chain carries TRBV5-1 and TRBJ1-5; no reliable D call. Germline V gene data show CDR1 as SGHRS and CDR2 as YFSETQ. The V gene lost 2 bases and the J gene lost 5 bases, with 5 bases spanning the gap. CDR3 size: 12 residues. The CDR3 loop reads CASSFKYQPQHF. DNA for the CDR3: TGCGCCAGCAGCTTTAAATATCAGCCCCAGCATTTT.

The V and J genes are TRBV19 and TRBJ2-5; 15 positions match TRBD2. This CDR3 comprises 15 residues. V shed 8 bases and J 9 bases; nucleotides not matched to a gene: 10. Germline assignment: CDR1 LNHDA and CDR2 SQIVND (reference sequence). CDR3 nucleotides: TGTGCCAGTGGGACTAGCGGGGGGTACCGGGGGGCCCAGTACTTC. Amino acids: CASGTSGGYRGAQYF.

This sequence joins TRBV6-1 and TRBJ2-5, with D possibly being TRBD1 (6 bases). The CDR3 contains 15 residues. Deletions cut 5 bases from V and 9 bases from J, with 22 bases between. CDR1 is MNHNS, CDR2 SASEGT, per germline. The CDR3 nucleotides read TGTGCCAGCAGTACAACCGGGACCGCCGAGGGGGCCCAGTACTTC. Residues: CASSTTGTAEGAQYF.

This clone was observed a few times. Compared with germline, one end of the junction differs, possibly owing to a read error. The chain uses TRBV5-4 and TRBJ1-2, with no clear D. Germline CDR1 and CDR2: SGHNT and YYREEE (reference sequence). The CDR3 has 15 amino acids. As DNA, the CDR3 is TGTGCCAGCACCTTGTTAGGCGGTAATAACTATGGCTACACCTTC. Its protein product is CASTLLGGNNYGYTF.

This chain joins TRBV18 and TRBJ1-2; D is uncertain. Looked up from germline, CDR1 is KGHSH and CDR2 is LQKENI. V was trimmed by 3 bases and J by 0 bases, leaving 8 bases between them. The CDR3 contains 14 residues. The CDR3 coding sequence is TGTGCCAGCTCACCCGCAAGAGCTAACTATGGCTACACCTTC. As protein: CASSPARANYGYTF.

On this clone: This CDR3 is also generated by other DNA sequences in the sample. J is TRBJ2-5 and V is TRBV5-1; no clear D. The V and J ends lost 0 bases and 2 bases respectively, with 5 bases between them. The germline V gene has CDR1 SGHRS and CDR2 YFSETQ. This CDR3 comprises 13 residues. The DNA of the CDR3 is TGCGCCAGCAGCTTGGGGCAGCAAGAGACCCAGTACTTC. Protein sequence: CASSLGQQETQYF.

The CDR3 here is CATHRTGNTGELFF. The CDR3 nucleotides read TGTGCCACCCACCGAACAGGGAATACCGGGGAGCTGTTTTTT. J is TRBJ2-2 and V is TRBV15, with D maybe TRBD1 (6 bases). The CDR3 has 14 residues. Germline loops: CDR1 LNHNV, CDR2 YYDKDF (reference sequence). V lost 8 bases, J lost 5 bases, and 15 bases lay in between.

V is TRBV7-8 and J is TRBJ1-1; tentative D call: TRBD1 (5 bases). In germline, CDR1 is SGHVS, CDR2 FQNEAQ. The CDR3 consists of 13 residues. Trimming took 4 bases from V and 1 from J, leaving 7 bases between them. The CDR3 DNA reads TGTGCCAGCAGCTACCAGGGGAACACTGAAGCTTTCTTT. Translating it yields CASSYQGNTEAFF.

CDR3: CASSQEASGNTIYF. CDR3 bases: TGTGCCAGCAGCCAAGAGGCATCTGGAAACACCATATATTTT. The chain carries TRBV7-2 and TRBJ1-3; the D is unclear. The germline V gene has CDR1 SGHTA and CDR2 FQGNSA. V lost 5 bases, J lost 1 base, and 9 bases lay in between. This CDR3 is built from 14 residues.

The chain couples TRBV27 to TRBJ1-1; D ambiguous. V was pared by 5 bases and J by 0 bases, with 19 bases between. The CDR3 spans 17 residues. Germline assignment: CDR1 MNHEY and CDR2 SMNVEV (reference sequence). CDR3 DNA: TGTGCCAGCAGTCCCCTCGTCTTTCGGGGTATGAACACTGAAGCTTTCTTT. Amino acid sequence: CASSPLVFRGMNTEAFF.

The rearrangement uses TRBV18 and TRBJ1-2, with 7 positions matching TRBD1. V gave up 1 base and J gave up 2 bases; unmatched junction bases: 4. Germline V gene lookup returns CDR1 KGHSH and CDR2 LQKENI. The CDR3 covers 15 residues. The CDR3, as DNA: TGTGCCAGCTCACCACGACAGGGTGAGAACTATGGCTACACCTTC. As protein: CASSPRQGENYGYTF.

This clone was observed a few times. The rearrangement links TRBV11-2 to TRBJ1-2; D gene uncertain. Per germline, CDR1 SGHAT and CDR2 FQNNGV. With 1 base removed from V and 1 base from J, the gap between germline ends came to 10 bases. The CDR3 spans 15 residues. The CDR3 here is CASSLVGGINYGYTF. The CDR3 bases are TGTGCCAGCAGCTTAGTAGGCGGGATTAACTATGGCTACACCTTC.

The chain is built from TRBV6-1 and TRBJ1-2; 9 positions match TRBD1. Germline V gene sequence: CDR1 MNHNS, CDR2 SASEGT. J gave up 4 bases and V 9 bases, and 6 bases lay outside the gene matches. CDR3 size: 13 residues. The CDR3 loop is CASTGQGFYGYTF. The CDR3 DNA follows: TGTGCCAGTACGGGACAGGGATTCTATGGCTACACCTTC.

The V gene is TRBV27, the J gene TRBJ1-1; D uncertain. The CDR3 spans 13 residues. With 4 bases removed from V and 11 bases from J, the gap between germline ends came to 17 bases. Germline CDR1 reads MNHEY; CDR2 reads SMNVEV (reference sequence). CDR3 bases: TGTGCCAGCAGTTATAGCGCGGGAATAGAGGCTTTCTTT. Translating gives CASSYSAGIEAFF.

This sequence joins TRBV5-1 and TRBJ2-5, with 9 bases identical to TRBD2. This CDR3 has 16 amino acids. Germline V gives CDR1 SGHRS, CDR2 YFSETQ. J lost 2 bases, V lost 2 bases, and 7 bases had no gene match. The CDR3 bases are TGCGCCAGCAGCTTTCTCCAAGCGGGGGGACAAGAGACCCAGTACTTC. Amino acids: CASSFLQAGGQETQYF. Combining the CDR3 with reference TRBV5-1 and TRBJ2-5 gives the whole variable domain KAGVTQTPRYLIKTRGQQVTLSCSPISGHRSVSWYQQTPGQGLQFLFEYFSETQRNKGNFPGRFSGRQFSNSRSEMNVSTLELGDSALYLCASSFLQAGGQETQYFGPGTRLLVL.

This clone has a handful of counts. The V gene is TRBV7-6, the J gene TRBJ1-4, with a possible D match to TRBD1 (6 bases). V lost 1 base, J lost 5 bases, and 11 bases lay in between. Looked up from germline, CDR1 is SGHVS and CDR2 is FNYEAQ. The CDR3 has 15 residues. The CDR3, as DNA: TGTGCCAGCAGCTTAGGGGGGCTACGGAATGAAAAACTGTTTTTT. This gives the protein CASSLGGLRNEKLFF. Together with reference TRBV7-6 and TRBJ1-4, the CDR3 gives the full variable domain: GAGVSQSPRYKVTKRGQDVALRCDPISGHVSLYWYRQALGQGPEFLTYFNYEAQQDKSGLPNDRFSAERPEGSISTLTIQRTEQRDSAMYRCASSLGGLRNEKLFFGSGTQLSVL.

This chain uses TRBV5-6 with TRBJ2-5, with TRBD1 identical over 7 bases. The germline V gene has CDR1 SGHDT and CDR2 YYEEEE. CDR3 length equals 15 residues. V gave up 4 bases and J gave up 5 bases; unmatched junction bases: 11. The CDR3 region has the DNA TGTGCCAGCAGCCGGACAGGCCTCGTGGAGGAGACCCAGTACTTC. This gives the protein CASSRTGLVEETQYF.

V is TRBV19 and J is TRBJ2-7; the match to TRBD1 covers 8 bases. V dropped 9 bases and J dropped 1; count of bases not matched to a gene: 5. Germline CDR1 and CDR2: LNHDA and SQIVND (reference sequence). This CDR3 spans 13 amino acids. CDR3 region: CASLDRVSYEQYF. The CDR3 DNA follows: TGTGCCAGCCTGGACAGGGTATCCTACGAGCAGTACTTC. Full variable domain (outside the CDR3, taken from reference TRBV19 and TRBJ2-7): DGGITQSPKYLFRKEGQNVTLSCEQNLNHDAMYWYRQDPGQGLRLIYYSQIVNDFQKGDIAEGYSVSREKKESFPLTVTSAQKNPTAFYLCASLDRVSYEQYFGPGTRLTVT.